This TCR beta chain was documented in a study of blood T cell repertoires in COVID-19 (dated by TCRdb to 2020 to 2022). Concerning the study at large: Collaborator samples came from the United States, Italy and Spain and covered acute and convalescent phases of COVID-19. The repertoires were released in a freely available public database meant as a resource for research on the immune response to SARS-CoV-2. Deeply sampled blood TCRbeta repertoires from subjects exposed to, actively infected with, or recovered from COVID-19 were included in the dataset. The prospective study material was composed of cDNA or gDNA derived from T cells, B-cell-depleted T cells, or PBMCs. Sample metadata almost always included a de-identified subject ID, COVID-19 status, age in years and sex. HLA class I and class II types, where available, came from metadata supplied by the sample provider rather than from assay-based typing. The samples were drawn from two sources: the first 160 participants of the ongoing ImmuneRACE study, and approximately 1,300 subjects contributed by 6 global collaborators. The full study reports these points: How much clinical and demographic metadata was included differed by source and by participant, and the metadata was provided uncurated.

Enrolling through a virtual design, the prospective study's participants ranged in age from roughly 18 to 89 years and lived across roughly 24 United States geographic areas. To assign participants to cohorts, the prospective study relied on clinical history that participants themselves reported in a screening survey and a study questionnaire. Exposed participants had been in contact, within 2 weeks of entering the study, with a person who had a PCR-confirmed or clinician-diagnosed case of COVID-19. Each participant in the prospective study had whole blood, serum and a nasopharyngeal or oropharyngeal swab collected by mobile phlebotomists. Prospective study participants could optionally give additional blood draws and questionnaires over an approximately 2-month period. Before DNA extraction, prospective study blood samples were shipped either frozen or at room temperature. CDR1 SEHNR and CDR2 FQNEAQ were looked up in the germline V gene (reference sequence). The CDR3 covers 14 residues, taking in both the cysteine and the phenylalanine. Only CDR3 DNA remains: 42 bases, in frame from the first base. V and J are truncated by 7 bases and 7 bases respectively, leaving an intervening sequence of 17 bases.

TCRbeta CDR3 regions were amplified from genomic DNA using the immunoSEQ Assay, a bias-controlled multiplex PCR. The authors' pipeline ran thus. Nucleated cell counts per sample were estimated from amplification of reference gene primers within the assay. To quantify the absolute abundance of each unique TCRbeta CDR3 rearrangement, sequence reads were collapsed and filtered. For each sample, productive Simpson clonality was calculated as the square root of Simpson's diversity index across productive rearrangements. Not all clones reach the TCRdb copy of this immuneACCESS table, which keeps in-frame sequences only. Checked studies attribute under half of the gap to unresolved V genes and leave the rest unexplained. Clonal size and the V and J genes are those of that table, whereas D and trimming came from the DNA. Across this sample there are approximately 400,000 clones, with approximately 91% seen only once. The ten largest clonotypes hold about 0.9% of the sample.

Details on this clone: What antigen it recognizes has not been identified. The record has no base qualities; no much larger clone is one base away.

This receptor was taken from a woman aged 40 to 49 who had been exposed to COVID-19. The sequenced sample consisted of PBMCs or T cells enriched from blood (not recorded which). The V and J segments used are TRBV7-9 and TRBJ1-5; perhaps TRBD1 is the D gene, with 5 bases matching. The DNA reads as follows: TGTGCCAGCACCACCGGAGGGGTAGGGCAGCCCCAGCATTTT. The resulting protein is CASTTGGVGQPQHF.